A selection of T cell receptor beta chains follows, all from one sample in a study of OX40 agonist ivuxolimab in advanced cancers. Generated by immunoSEQ multiplex PCR, the TCRdb table keeps only in-frame clones and is missing some. The table lists fewer than 55,000 clones, around four fifths of them singletons. Sequences were derived from CD4+ or CD8+ T cells sorted from blood, sampled in a trial of the OX40 agonist ivuxolimab. These TCRs come from an adult with an advanced solid tumor such as melanoma, head and neck, liver or kidney cancer. Both conserved end residues are part of each CDR3. Expanded clones are given a class, and other clones once, few, many or no size at all.

V: TRBV28
size: .
J: TRBJ1-1
CDR3: CASSFFGQGAVFTEAFF

V: TRBV4-1
size: .
J: TRBJ2-4
CDR3: CASSHRWQGVAKNIQYF

V: TRBV7-2
size: .
J: TRBJ1-4
CDR3: CASSFLGQGYEKLFF

V: TRBV7-2
size: .
J: TRBJ2-5
CDR3: CASSHRDRAQETQYF

V: TRBV19
size: .
J: TRBJ2-2
CDR3: CASSTSGRANTGELFF

V: TRBV29-1
size: .
J: TRBJ1-5
CDR3: CSVGGRGSNQPQHF

V: TRBV5-1
size: .
J: .
CDR3: CASTSGGGRAYEQYF

V: TRBV18
size: medium-sized
J: TRBJ2-7
CDR3: CASSEGASSAYEQYF

V: TRBV5-1
size: .
J: TRBJ2-2
CDR3: CATRTSGMMAGELFF

V: TRBV7-2
size: .
J: TRBJ2-3
CDR3: CASSWGSTDTQYF

V: TRBV27
size: .
J: TRBJ2-6
CDR3: CASSLGLAGTFSGANVLTF

V: TRBV15
size: once
J: TRBJ2-7
CDR3: CATSTDRYEQYF

V: TRBV11-3
size: .
J: TRBJ2-3
CDR3: CASSLSGTDTQYF

V: TRBV15
size: .
J: TRBJ2-1
CDR3: CATSREKGVYYNEQFF

V: TRBV5-1
size: .
J: TRBJ1-5
CDR3: CASSLGAGLNQPQHF

V: TRBV29-1
size: once
J: TRBJ2-6
CDR3: CSVSGDSGANVLTF

V: TRBV7-2
size: .
J: TRBJ2-7
CDR3: CASSFSSYEQYF

V: TRBV19
size: .
J: TRBJ1-1
CDR3: CASSFGPANTEAFF

V: TRBV4-1
size: .
J: TRBJ2-7
CDR3: CASSQDRQGTYEQYF

V: TRBV5-5
size: .
J: TRBJ1-3
CDR3: CASSLRGAGNTIYF

V: TRBV2
size: .
J: TRBJ2-7
CDR3: CASKVGIAILEQYF

V: TRBV5-1
size: .
J: TRBJ2-5
CDR3: CASSWRDRGLGQETQYF

V: TRBV2
size: .
J: TRBJ2-5
CDR3: CASSDGRAEETQYF

V: TRBV27
size: .
J: TRBJ2-3
CDR3: CASSLAGGPGDTQYF

V: TRBV5-1
size: .
J: TRBJ1-1
CDR3: CASSLGAGLNTEAFF

V: TRBV7-2
size: .
J: TRBJ2-2
CDR3: CASSLGINLGELFF

V: TRBV27
size: .
J: TRBJ2-3
CDR3: CASSFGLALNTDTQYF

V: TRBV7-2
size: .
J: TRBJ2-7
CDR3: CASSQAGEGYEQYF

V: TRBV14
size: .
J: TRBJ2-3
CDR3: CASSHSGTLTQYF

V: TRBV11-1
size: .
J: TRBJ1-4
CDR3: CASSPDTASEKLFF

V: TRBV28
size: few
J: TRBJ2-5
CDR3: CASSYPRAGRRETQYF

V: TRBV9
size: .
J: TRBJ2-3
CDR3: CASSVQGPDTQYF

V: TRBV7-9
size: .
J: TRBJ2-1
CDR3: CASSLVRNEQFF